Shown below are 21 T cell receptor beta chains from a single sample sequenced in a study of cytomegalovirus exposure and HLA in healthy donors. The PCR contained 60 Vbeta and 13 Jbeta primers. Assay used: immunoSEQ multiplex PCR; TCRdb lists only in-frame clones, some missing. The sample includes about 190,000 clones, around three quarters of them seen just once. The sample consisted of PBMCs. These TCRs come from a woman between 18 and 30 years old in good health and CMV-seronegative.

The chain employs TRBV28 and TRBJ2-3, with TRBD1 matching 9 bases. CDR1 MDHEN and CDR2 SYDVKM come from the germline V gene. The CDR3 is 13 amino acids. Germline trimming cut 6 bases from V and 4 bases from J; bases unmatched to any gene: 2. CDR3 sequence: CASRTGGADTQYF. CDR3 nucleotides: TGTGCCAGCAGGACAGGGGGGGCAGATACGCAGTATTTT.

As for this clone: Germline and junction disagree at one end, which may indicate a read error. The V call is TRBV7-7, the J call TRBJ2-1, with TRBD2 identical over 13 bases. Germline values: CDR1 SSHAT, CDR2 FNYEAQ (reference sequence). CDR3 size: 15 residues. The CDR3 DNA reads TGTGCTAGCAGCCCGGGACTAGCGGGATCCAATGAGCAGTTCTTC. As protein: CASSPGLAGSNEQFF.

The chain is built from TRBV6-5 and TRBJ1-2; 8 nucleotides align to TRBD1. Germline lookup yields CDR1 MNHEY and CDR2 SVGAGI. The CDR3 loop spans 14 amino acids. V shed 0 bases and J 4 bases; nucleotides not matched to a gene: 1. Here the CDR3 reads CASSYSDRAYGYTF. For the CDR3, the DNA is TGTGCCAGCAGTTACTCGGACAGGGCCTATGGCTACACCTTC.

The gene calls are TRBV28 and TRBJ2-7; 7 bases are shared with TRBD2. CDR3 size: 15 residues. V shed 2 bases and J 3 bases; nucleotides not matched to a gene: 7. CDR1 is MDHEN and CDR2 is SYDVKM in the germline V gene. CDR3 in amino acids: CASSLGAGKVYEQYF. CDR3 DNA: TGTGCCAGCAGTTTAGGAGCGGGAAAGGTCTACGAGCAGTACTTC.

For the CDR3, the DNA is TGTGCCAGCAGTTACGGGGACAGGGAGTCCTACGAGCAGTACTTC. This sequence encodes CASSYGDRESYEQYF. The chain uses TRBV6-5 and TRBJ2-7, with TRBD1 identical over 9 bases. V lost 2 bases, J lost 1 base, and 3 bases stayed unmatched. CDR1 is MNHEY and CDR2 is SVGAGI in the germline V gene. This CDR3 has 15 residues.

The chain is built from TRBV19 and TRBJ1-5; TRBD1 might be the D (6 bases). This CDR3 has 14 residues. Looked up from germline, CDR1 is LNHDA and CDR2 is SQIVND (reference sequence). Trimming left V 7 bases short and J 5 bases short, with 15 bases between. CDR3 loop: CASTHGQNDQPQHF. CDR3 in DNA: TGTGCCAGTACTCACGGACAGAACGATCAGCCCCAGCATTTT. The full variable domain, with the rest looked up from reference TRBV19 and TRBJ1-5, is DGGITQSPKYLFRKEGQNVTLSCEQNLNHDAMYWYRQDPGQGLRLIYYSQIVNDFQKGDIAEGYSVSREKKESFPLTVTSAQKNPTAFYLCASTHGQNDQPQHFGDGTRLSIL.

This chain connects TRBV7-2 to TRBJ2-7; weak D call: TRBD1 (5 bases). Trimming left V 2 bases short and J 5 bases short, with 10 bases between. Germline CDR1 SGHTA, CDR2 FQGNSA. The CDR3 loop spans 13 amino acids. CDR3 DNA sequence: TGTGCCAGCAGCTTACAGGGTATTGACGAGCAGTACTTC. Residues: CASSLQGIDEQYF.

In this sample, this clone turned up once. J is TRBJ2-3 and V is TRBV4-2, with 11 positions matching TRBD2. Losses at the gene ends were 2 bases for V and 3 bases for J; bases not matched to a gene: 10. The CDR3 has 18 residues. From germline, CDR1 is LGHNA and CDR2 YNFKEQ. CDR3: CASSQKAGSGGVTDTQYF. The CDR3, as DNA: TGTGCCAGCAGCCAAAAGGCAGGTAGCGGGGGGGTTACAGATACGCAGTATTTT.

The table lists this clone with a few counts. The CDR3 sequence is CASSSTSGVYNEQFF. The DNA for the CDR3 is TGTGCCAGCAGCTCTACTAGCGGGGTTTACAATGAGCAGTTCTTC. The V gene is TRBV7-2, the J gene TRBJ2-1, with 10 bases lining up with TRBD2. The CDR3 contains 15 residues. The ends lost 4 bases at V and 4 bases at J; junction bases unmatched: 4. Germline CDR1 is SGHTA and CDR2 is FQGNSA.

The CDR3 region has the DNA TGTGCCAGCAGTGAAGGAACAGGGAACTATGGCTACACCTTC. Translated, it gives CASSEGTGNYGYTF. The chain employs TRBV6-1 and TRBJ1-2, with a tentative D call TRBD1 (6 bases). This CDR3 has 14 amino acids. CDR1 is MNHNS, CDR2 SASEGT, per germline. V gave up 1 base and J gave up 2 bases, with 8 bases separating them.

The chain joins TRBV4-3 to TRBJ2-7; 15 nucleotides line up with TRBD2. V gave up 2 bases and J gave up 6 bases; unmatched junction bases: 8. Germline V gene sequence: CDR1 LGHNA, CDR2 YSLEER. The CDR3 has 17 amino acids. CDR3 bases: TGCGCCAGCAGCCAAATACCGGGACTAGCGGGAGGTGGCGAGCAGTACTTC. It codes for CASSQIPGLAGGGEQYF.

The CDR3 bases are TGTGCCAGTAGTATCGACAGGGGATCGATAGACGAGCAGTACTTC. Amino acid sequence: CASSIDRGSIDEQYF. The rearrangement joins TRBV19 to TRBJ2-7; 8 bases are shared with TRBD1. V shed 3 bases, J shed 5 bases, and the junction held 9 bases outside the gene matches. In germline, CDR1 is LNHDA, CDR2 SQIVND (reference sequence). There are 15 residues in the CDR3.

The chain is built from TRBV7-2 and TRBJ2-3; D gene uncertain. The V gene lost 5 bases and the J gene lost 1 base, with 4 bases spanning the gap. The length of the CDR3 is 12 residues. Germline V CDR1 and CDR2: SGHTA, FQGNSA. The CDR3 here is CASSPGTDTQYF. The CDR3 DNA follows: TGTGCCAGCAGCCCAGGCACAGATACGCAGTATTTT.

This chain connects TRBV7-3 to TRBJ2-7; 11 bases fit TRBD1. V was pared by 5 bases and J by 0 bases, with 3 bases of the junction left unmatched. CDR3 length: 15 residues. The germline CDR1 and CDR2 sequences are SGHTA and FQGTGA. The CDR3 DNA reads TGTGCCAGCAGCCCCGGACAGGGGGCCTCCTACGAGCAGTACTTC. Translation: CASSPGQGASYEQYF.

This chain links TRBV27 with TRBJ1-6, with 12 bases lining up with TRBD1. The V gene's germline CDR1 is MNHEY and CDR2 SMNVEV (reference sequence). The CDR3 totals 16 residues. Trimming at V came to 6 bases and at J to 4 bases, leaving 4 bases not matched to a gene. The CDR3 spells CASRGTGGSYNSPLHF. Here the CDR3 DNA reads TGTGCCAGCAGGGGGACAGGGGGCAGTTATAATTCACCCCTCCACTTT.

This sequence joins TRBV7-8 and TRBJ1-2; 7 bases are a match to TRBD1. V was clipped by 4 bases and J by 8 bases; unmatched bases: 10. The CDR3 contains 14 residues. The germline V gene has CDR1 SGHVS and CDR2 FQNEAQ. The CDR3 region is CASSSTIQGRGYTF. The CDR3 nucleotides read TGTGCCAGCAGCTCCACCATACAGGGGAGAGGCTACACCTTC.

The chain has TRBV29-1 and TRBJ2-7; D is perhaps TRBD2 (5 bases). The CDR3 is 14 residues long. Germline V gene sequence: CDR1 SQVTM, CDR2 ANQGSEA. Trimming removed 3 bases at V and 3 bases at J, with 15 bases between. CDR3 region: CSVEVNGKSYEQYF. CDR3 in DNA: TGCAGCGTTGAGGTGAACGGGAAGAGCTACGAGCAGTACTTC.

The CDR3 is CASSEGLAGIITDTQYF. CDR3 DNA sequence: TGTGCCAGCAGCGAGGGACTAGCGGGGATAATCACAGATACGCAGTATTTT. This chain joins TRBV13 and TRBJ2-3, with TRBD2 identical over 13 bases. The V gene end was trimmed by 5 bases and the J gene end by 2 bases; junction bases not matched to a gene: 7. The CDR3 is made up of 17 amino acids. CDR1 and CDR2 (germline): PRHDT, FYEKMQ (reference sequence).

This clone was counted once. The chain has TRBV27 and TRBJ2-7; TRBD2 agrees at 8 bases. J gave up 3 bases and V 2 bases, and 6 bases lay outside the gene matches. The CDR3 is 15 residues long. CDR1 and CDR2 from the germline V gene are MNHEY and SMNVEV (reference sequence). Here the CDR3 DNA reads TGTGCCAGCAGTTTAAGGGCGGGGGGTTACTACGAGCAGTACTTC. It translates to CASSLRAGGYYEQYF.

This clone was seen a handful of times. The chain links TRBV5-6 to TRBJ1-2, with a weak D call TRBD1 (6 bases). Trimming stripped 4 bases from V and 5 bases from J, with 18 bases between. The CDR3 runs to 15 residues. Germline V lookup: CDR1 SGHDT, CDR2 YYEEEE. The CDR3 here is CASSPGRGKAYGYTF. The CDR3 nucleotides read TGTGCCAGCAGCCCAGGGAGGGGGAAGGCGTATGGCTACACCTTC.

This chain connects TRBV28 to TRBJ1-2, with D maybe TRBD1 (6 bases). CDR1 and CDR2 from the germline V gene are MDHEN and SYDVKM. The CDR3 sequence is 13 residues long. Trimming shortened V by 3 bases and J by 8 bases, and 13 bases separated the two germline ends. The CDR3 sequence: CASSFVQGMGYTF. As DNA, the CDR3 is TGTGCCAGCAGTTTTGTTCAGGGGATGGGCTACACCTTC.